This paragraph covers one T cell receptor beta chain sequence. 13 Jbeta primers and 60 Vbeta primers were used for the PCR. Generated by immunoSEQ multiplex PCR, the TCRdb table keeps only in-frame clones and is missing some. The data contain more than 150,000 clones, more than 75% of them singletons. The CDR3 is made up of 12 amino acids. Trimming shortened V by 5 bases and J by 4 bases, and 10 bases separated the two germline ends. CDR1 is SGHRS and CDR2 is YFSETQ in the germline V gene. The data were obtained in a study of cytomegalovirus exposure and HLA in healthy donors. This TCR came from a young woman in good health and CMV-seronegative. The rearrangement uses TRBV5-1 and TRBJ2-7; D is perhaps TRBD2 (5 bases). Sequenced input: PBMCs. In DNA, the CDR3 is TGCGCCAGCAGTAACACGGGGTACGAGCAGTACTTC. Protein: CASSNTGYEQYF.